This T cell receptor beta chain was retrieved from a study of OX40 agonist ivuxolimab in advanced cancers. Study-wide context: Allowance was made for prior anti-PD-1, anti-PD-L1 or anti-CTLA-4 therapy, and 35% to 40% had some.

The length of the CDR3 is 16 residues. J lost 2 bases, V lost 3 bases, and 5 bases had no gene match. Germline V lookup: CDR1 MNHEY, CDR2 SVGAGI. Clones were sequenced by immunoSEQ multiplex PCR, and TCRdb holds only the in-frame ones, with some missing. The sample lists about 95,000 clones; around 85% were seen once. The source of this sequence is an adult with an advanced solid tumor such as melanoma, head and neck, liver or kidney cancer. The sample was CD4+ or CD8+ T cells sorted from blood, taken in a trial of the OX40 agonist ivuxolimab. V is TRBV6-5 and J is TRBJ1-2, with 11 bases fitting TRBD1. CDR3 nucleotides: TGTGCCAGCAGTTATGTCCGGACAGGGGGCAACTATGGCTACACCTTC. Amino acids: CASSYVRTGGNYGYTF.